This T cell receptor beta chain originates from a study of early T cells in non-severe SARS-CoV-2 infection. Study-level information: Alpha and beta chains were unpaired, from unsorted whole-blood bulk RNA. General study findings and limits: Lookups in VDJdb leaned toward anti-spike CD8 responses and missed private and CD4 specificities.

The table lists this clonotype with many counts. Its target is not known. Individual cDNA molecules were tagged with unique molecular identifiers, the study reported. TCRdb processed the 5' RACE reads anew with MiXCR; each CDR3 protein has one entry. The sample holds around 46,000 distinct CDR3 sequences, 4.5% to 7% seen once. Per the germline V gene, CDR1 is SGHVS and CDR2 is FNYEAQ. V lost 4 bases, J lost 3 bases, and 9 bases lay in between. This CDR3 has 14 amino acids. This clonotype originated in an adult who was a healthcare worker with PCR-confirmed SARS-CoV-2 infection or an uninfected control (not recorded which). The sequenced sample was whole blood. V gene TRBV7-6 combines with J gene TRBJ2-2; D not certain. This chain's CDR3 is CASSSLADTGELFF. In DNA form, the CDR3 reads TGTGCCAGCAGCTCTTTAGCAGACACCGGGGAGCTGTTTTTT. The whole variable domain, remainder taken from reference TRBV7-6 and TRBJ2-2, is GAGVSQSPRYKVTKRGQDVALRCDPISGHVSLYWYRQALGQGPEFLTYFNYEAQQDKSGLPNDRFSAERPEGSISTLTIQRTEQRDSAMYRCASSSLADTGELFFGEGSRLTVL.